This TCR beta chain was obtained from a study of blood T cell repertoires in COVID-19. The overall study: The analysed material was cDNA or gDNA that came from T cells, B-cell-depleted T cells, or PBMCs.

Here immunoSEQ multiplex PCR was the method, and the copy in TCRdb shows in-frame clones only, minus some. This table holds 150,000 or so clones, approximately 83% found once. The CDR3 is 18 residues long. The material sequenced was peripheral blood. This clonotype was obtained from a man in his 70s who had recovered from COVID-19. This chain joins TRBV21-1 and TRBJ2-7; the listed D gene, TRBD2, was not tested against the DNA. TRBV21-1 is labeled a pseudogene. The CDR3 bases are TGTGCCAGCAGCAAAGCTTTGGGACTAGCGGGAGGGCCCTACGAGCAGTACTTC. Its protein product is CASSKALGLAGGPYEQYF.